This TCR beta chain is drawn from a study of blood T cell repertoires in COVID-19. Looking at the study overall: PBMCs, B-cell-depleted T cells, or T cells were the source of the cDNA or gDNA that made up the material.

This study enrolled people aged 18 to 89 from around 26 US geographic areas. Assay used: immunoSEQ multiplex PCR; TCRdb lists only in-frame clones, some missing. Among 150,000 or so clones listed, approximately 80% were seen once. The CDR3 length is 14 residues. From germline, CDR1 is MRHNA and CDR2 SNTAGT. The V end was cut by 2 bases, the J end by 6 bases, with 12 bases between. The sequence derives from a man over 45 who had recovered from COVID-19. The chain couples TRBV6-4 to TRBJ2-3, with D possibly TRBD2 on 6 matching bases. What was sequenced was PBMCs or T cells enriched from blood (not recorded which). The CDR3 reads CASSDGVRGDTQYF. CDR3 DNA sequence: TGTGCCAGCAGTGACGGGGTACGGGGGGATACGCAGTATTTT.